Each of the 27 T cell receptor beta chains below was sequenced from the same sample in a study of T cells in Graves' hyperthyroidism and ophthalmopathy. Authors of the study amplified TCR beta CDR3 regions from RNA transcripts. The TCR CDR3 was amplified in a first-round RT-PCR using the HTBI primer set. TCRdb re-called the multiplex PCR reads through MiXCR, storing one row per CDR3 protein. The data hold some 380,000 distinct CDR3 sequences, with about 14% observed a single time. The sample taken for sequencing was blood. The origin of the receptors is a man aged 25-40 years with Graves' hyperthyroidism that later progressed to Graves' ophthalmopathy.

This clonotype was counted at least ten times. This chain joins TRBV5-1 and TRBJ1-6, with a possible D match to TRBD1 (6 bases). Germline CDR1 SGHRS, CDR2 YFSETQ. V lost 0 bases to trimming and J lost 5 bases, with 9 bases between them. This CDR3 is built from 15 residues. The DNA of the CDR3 is TGCGCCAGCAGCTTGGGACAGGTTAATAATTCACCCCTCCACTTT. It encodes CASSLGQVNNSPLHF.

In the case of this clonotype: A single base separates this from a much larger clone, so it may be a read error. The genes are TRBV27 and TRBJ1-1, with TRBD1 matching over 11 bases. From germline, CDR1 is MNHEY and CDR2 SMNVEV (reference sequence). The CDR3 is 17 amino acids. The CDR3 DNA reads TGTGCCGGCAGTTTATCAGGGACAGGGGGTGTTAACACTGAAGCTTTCTTT. Its translation is CAGSLSGTGGVNTEAFF.

This clonotype came up a few times. This chain uses TRBV20-1 with TRBJ1-6, with 7 bases identical to TRBD1. Germline V gene lookup returns CDR1 DFQATT and CDR2 SNEGSKA (reference sequence). The ends lost 0 bases at V and 3 bases at J; junction bases unmatched: 5. The CDR3 is made up of 16 amino acids. DNA for the CDR3: TGCAGTGCTAGAGATGGGCAGGGGGACTATAATTCACCCCTCCACTTT. Its translation: CSARDGQGDYNSPLHF.

At least ten counts were recorded for this clonotype. The rearrangement uses TRBV28 and TRBJ1-5; D is unresolved. The CDR3 length is 12 residues. Germline-derived CDR1 and CDR2 are MDHEN and SYDVKM. V lost 1 base, J lost 8 bases, and 6 bases lay in between. DNA for the CDR3: TGTGCCAGCAGTTTATTGGGTAAGCCCCAGCATTTT. Translating it yields CASSLLGKPQHF. Supplemented by reference TRBV28 and TRBJ1-5, the full variable domain reads DVKVTQSSRYLVKRTGEKVFLECVQDMDHENMFWYRQDPGLGLRLIYFSYDVKMKEKGDIPEGYSVSREKKERFSLILESASTNQTSMYLCASSLLGKPQHFGDGTRLSIL.

In its sample, this clonotype was seen a few times. The chain uses TRBV4-1 and TRBJ1-6; D not resolved. The length of the CDR3 is 13 residues. Germline V lookup: CDR1 MGHRA, CDR2 YSYEKL. The V end was cut by 1 base, the J end by 10 bases, with 8 bases between. The CDR3 sequence: CASSQGPGSPLHF. CDR3 DNA sequence: TGCGCCAGCAGCCAAGGACCTGGATCACCCCTCCACTTT.

This clonotype has at least ten counts. The CDR3 protein is CSARDGAGPSYNEQFF. CDR3 bases: TGCAGTGCTAGAGACGGAGCGGGGCCCTCCTACAATGAGCAGTTCTTC. V usage is TRBV20-1 and J usage is TRBJ2-1, with 7 bases that match TRBD2. The CDR3 totals 16 residues. V was clipped by 0 bases and J by 0 bases; unmatched bases: 5. Germline CDR1 is DFQATT and CDR2 is SNEGSKA (reference sequence).

To note about this clonotype: As the CDR3 is not closed by the conserved phenylalanine or tryptophan, this likely results from a read error. The V gene is TRBV28, the J gene TRBJ1-1; possible D gene TRBD1, 5 bases. This CDR3 is built from 16 residues. Germline loops: CDR1 MDHEN, CDR2 SYDVKM. Trimming pared 3 bases from V and 1 base from J, leaving 15 bases between. The CDR3 DNA reads as TGTGCCAGCAGTTTGCAGGGTAGAAGTGGGAACACTGAAGCTTTCCTT. Translating gives CASSLQGRSGNTEAFL.

This clonotype showed up many times. The chain uses TRBV2 and TRBJ2-1, with D possibly TRBD2 on 5 matching bases. Germline-derived CDR1 and CDR2 are SNHLY and FYNNEI. V lost 5 bases to trimming and J lost 4 bases, with 15 bases between them. This CDR3 spans 15 amino acids. CDR3 sequence (DNA): TGTGCCAGCAGTCCGGACTTGACCATTTACAATGAGCAGTTCTTC. Protein: CASSPDLTIYNEQFF.

Here the CDR3 reads CASSAGQGHGELFF. The CDR3 region has the DNA TGTGCCAGCAGTGCGGGACAGGGGCACGGGGAGCTGTTTTTT. The chain employs TRBV27 and TRBJ2-2; 10 nucleotides match TRBD1. The CDR3 sequence is 14 residues long. The V segment lost 5 bases and the J segment 7 bases; nucleotides outside the gene matches: 4. Germline lookup yields CDR1 MNHEY and CDR2 SMNVEV (reference sequence).

This chain joins TRBV3-1 and TRBJ2-7; no clear D gene. Germline V CDR1 and CDR2: LGHDT, YNNKEL (reference sequence). This CDR3 comprises 14 residues. V dropped 5 bases and J dropped 6 bases, with 17 bases sitting between them. The CDR3 DNA is TGTGCCAGCAGCATTGGAGATGGCCAAAGCGAGCAGTACTTC. It encodes CASSIGDGQSEQYF.

This clonotype has at least ten counts. V is TRBV2 and J is TRBJ2-5; 10 bases align to TRBD1. Germline V gives CDR1 SNHLY, CDR2 FYNNEI. The junction had 5 bases not matched to a gene; V was cut back by 3 bases and J by 1 base. This CDR3 has 16 residues. In DNA, the CDR3 is TGTGCCAGCAGTGAGGGTTGGACAGGGGGCCAAGAGACCCAGTACTTC. Protein product: CASSEGWTGGQETQYF.

As for this clonotype: Just one base apart from a much larger clone, this may be a read error. This sequence joins TRBV11-2 and TRBJ2-7; D remains ambiguous. The CDR3 spans 13 residues. Germline V gives CDR1 SGHAT, CDR2 FQNNGV. CDR3 loop: CASSFGTAYEHYF. CDR3 in DNA: TGTGCCAGCAGCTTCGGCACGGCCTACGAGCATTACTTC.

This clonotype was detected a few times. The chain combines TRBV5-1 with TRBJ1-1; no definite D call. V lost 4 bases and J lost 4, with 17 bases in between. The CDR3 is 15 residues long. Germline V gives CDR1 SGHRS, CDR2 YFSETQ. The CDR3 DNA reads TGCGCCAGCAGCGATATACACACCGGTGGCACTGAAGCTTTCTTT. Protein sequence: CASSDIHTGGTEAFF. Combining the CDR3 with reference TRBV5-1 and TRBJ1-1 gives the whole variable domain KAGVTQTPRYLIKTRGQQVTLSCSPISGHRSVSWYQQTPGQGLQFLFEYFSETQRNKGNFPGRFSGRQFSNSRSEMNVSTLELGDSALYLCASSDIHTGGTEAFFGQGTRLTVV.

Notes on this clonotype: Since a much larger clone is just one base distant, this may be a read error. The gene calls are TRBV24-1 and TRBJ2-1, with D possibly being TRBD1 (6 bases). The CDR3 covers 16 residues. The germline V gene encodes CDR1 KGHDR and CDR2 SFDVKD. CDR3 amino acids: CATSARGSGRYNEQCF. As DNA, the CDR3 is TGTGCCACCAGTGCAAGGGGGTCAGGGAGATACAATGAGCAGTGCTTC.

In this sample, this clonotype turned up many times. This chain links TRBV12-3 or TRBV12-4 with TRBJ2-1; 7 nucleotides agree with TRBD2. The CDR3 has 15 residues. J was trimmed by 3 bases and V by 6 bases; bases with no gene match: 8. This chain's CDR3 is CASRTGTGGYNEQFF. Here the CDR3 DNA reads TGTGCCAGCAGGACCGGGACGGGGGGCTACAATGAGCAGTTCTTC.

In its sample, this clonotype was seen a few times. CDR3 DNA: TGTGCCACCAGCAGAGCTCCGACTGAAAGCAATCAGCCCCAGCATTTT. Its translation is CATSRAPTESNQPQHF. This chain connects TRBV15 to TRBJ1-5; D uncertain. The CDR3 consists of 16 residues. CDR1 LNHNV and CDR2 YYDKDF come from the germline V gene (reference sequence). V shed 1 base and J shed 1 base, with 11 bases lying between them.

V and J are TRBV7-9 and TRBJ1-2; TRBD1 agrees at 9 bases. Per germline, CDR1 SEHNR and CDR2 FQNEAQ (reference sequence). The length of the CDR3 is 14 residues. Trimming removed 5 bases from V and 6 bases from J; junction bases left unmatched: 7. The CDR3: CASSPSGQGHGYTF. The CDR3 coding sequence is TGTGCCAGCAGCCCCTCGGGACAGGGTCATGGCTACACCTTC.

This clonotype was observed at least ten times. The V gene is TRBV6-1, the J gene TRBJ1-5; TRBD1 agrees at 7 bases. The CDR3 totals 13 residues. V was pared by 5 bases and J by 6 bases, with 4 bases of the junction left unmatched. Germline V lookup: CDR1 MNHNS, CDR2 SASEGT. The CDR3 bases are TGTGCCAGCAGTCAGGGGGGGAGTCAGCCCCAGCATTTT. It yields the protein CASSQGGSQPQHF.

This clonotype was detected ten times or more. This chain uses TRBV3-1 with TRBJ2-1; TRBD2 is a possible D gene (6 bases). The germline V and J ends were trimmed by 4 bases and 9 bases, with 16 bases remaining between them. From germline, CDR1 is LGHDT and CDR2 YNNKEL (reference sequence). The CDR3 contains 14 residues. The CDR3: CASSRGNGGSEQFF. CDR3 in DNA: TGTGCCAGCAGCCGGGGAAACGGGGGAAGTGAGCAGTTCTTC.

This clonotype came up many times. The V call is TRBV12-3 or TRBV12-4, the J call TRBJ1-6; a possible D gene is TRBD1 (5 bases). The CDR3 totals 14 residues. V was pared by 7 bases and J by 6 bases, with 13 bases between. The CDR3 DNA reads TGTGCCAGCACCCACAGGACACCTAATTCACCCCTCCACTTT. It codes for CASTHRTPNSPLHF.

In this sample, this clonotype turned up a few times. The chain carries TRBV5-5 and TRBJ2-5, with 9 bases matching TRBD2. With 4 bases clipped from V and 5 bases from J, the junction kept 6 bases outside the gene matches. The CDR3 has 14 residues. Germline assignment: CDR1 SGHKS and CDR2 YYEKEE (reference sequence). The CDR3 spells CASSPRLAAETQYF. DNA of the CDR3: TGTGCCAGCAGCCCCAGACTAGCGGCGGAGACCCAGTACTTC.

V and J are TRBV20-1 and TRBJ1-5; 9 positions agree with TRBD1. Germline V gives CDR1 DFQATT, CDR2 SNEGSKA (reference sequence). The junction had 6 bases not matched to a gene; V was cut back by 0 bases and J by 3 bases. The CDR3 length is 16 residues. The CDR3 DNA is TGCAGTGCTAGAGAACCGGGACAGGGTATCAATCAGCCCCAGCATTTT. The encoded protein is CSAREPGQGINQPQHF.

The rearrangement uses TRBV11-3 and TRBJ2-7, with TRBD2 matching 11 bases. Germline V lookup: CDR1 SGHNT, CDR2 YENEEA. The CDR3 is 17 amino acids. Losses at the gene ends were 6 bases for V and 0 bases for J; bases not matched to a gene: 10. The CDR3 protein is CASRRATSGRSSYEQYF. CDR3 DNA: TGTGCCAGCAGACGGGCCACTAGCGGGAGAAGCTCCTACGAGCAGTACTTC.

There are many counts of this clonotype. The chain has TRBV28 and TRBJ2-7; TRBD2 is a possible D gene (6 bases). The CDR3 spans 14 residues. Between the trimmed V and J ends, which lost 2 bases and 0 bases, there was a span of 8 bases. From germline, CDR1 is MDHEN and CDR2 SYDVKM. CDR3 sequence reads: CASSLRGNSYEQYF. The CDR3 DNA follows: TGTGCCAGCAGTTTACGGGGGAACTCCTACGAGCAGTACTTC.

This rearrangement joins TRBV5-6 to TRBJ1-5, with 9 positions matching TRBD1. The length of the CDR3 is 16 residues. CDR1 and CDR2 (germline): SGHDT, YYEEEE. V shed 0 bases, J shed 4 bases, and the junction held 5 bases outside the gene matches. In nucleotides, the CDR3 is TGTGCCAGCAGCTTGGGAGGGACAGGGCTAAATCAGCCCCAGCATTTT. As protein: CASSLGGTGLNQPQHF.

This clonotype has only a few counts. The genes are TRBV7-9 and TRBJ1-5, with TRBD1 identical over 10 bases. This CDR3 region has 16 residues. With 2 bases clipped from V and 7 bases from J, the junction kept 8 bases outside the gene matches. The V gene's germline CDR1 is SEHNR and CDR2 FQNEAQ (reference sequence). CDR3 nucleotides: TGTGCCAGCAGCTTATGGGGACAGGGGAATGAACAGCCCCAGCATTTT. Amino acids: CASSLWGQGNEQPQHF.

At least ten counts were recorded for this clonotype. The chain links TRBV30 to TRBJ1-5; D perhaps matches TRBD1 (6 bases). From germline, CDR1 is GTSNPN and CDR2 SVGIG (reference sequence). The CDR3 is made up of 16 amino acids. The germline V and J ends were trimmed by 4 bases and 1 base, with 17 bases remaining between them. The CDR3 sequence: CAWTTKGGGSNQPQHF. CDR3 nucleotides: TGTGCCTGGACCACAAAGGGGGGCGGGAGCAATCAGCCCCAGCATTTT.